This T cell receptor beta chain was observed in a study of blood T cell repertoires in COVID-19. Study as a whole: Both acute and convalescent COVID-19 samples were obtained from the United States, Italy and Spain. Sources were T cells, B-cell-depleted T cells, or PBMCs; the material itself was cDNA or gDNA.

Germline V gene sequence: CDR1 LGHDT, CDR2 YNNKEL (reference sequence). The V gene lost 1 base and the J gene lost 9 bases, with 7 bases spanning the gap. CDR3 size: 11 residues. Authors' methods: The authors estimated nucleated cell counts from reference gene primer amplification. Some clones are missing from TCRdb's copy, which holds only in-frame ones; the method was immunoSEQ multiplex PCR. The V and J calls and clone size are taken from that table; D and trimming were inferred from the DNA. The table includes 300,000 or so clones, about 92% detected once. Two negative PCRs, clearance, or symptom resolution had been documented for recovered Cohort 3 donors.

The clonotype originates from a man between 60 and 75 years old who had recovered from COVID-19. Sequencing input: PBMCs or T cells enriched from blood (not recorded which). V and J are TRBV3-1 (or the pseudogene TRBV3-2) and TRBJ2-7; maybe TRBD2 (5 bases). The CDR3 region is CASSQGRGQYF. The CDR3 bases are TGTGCCAGCAGCCAAGGCCGGGGGCAGTACTTC.